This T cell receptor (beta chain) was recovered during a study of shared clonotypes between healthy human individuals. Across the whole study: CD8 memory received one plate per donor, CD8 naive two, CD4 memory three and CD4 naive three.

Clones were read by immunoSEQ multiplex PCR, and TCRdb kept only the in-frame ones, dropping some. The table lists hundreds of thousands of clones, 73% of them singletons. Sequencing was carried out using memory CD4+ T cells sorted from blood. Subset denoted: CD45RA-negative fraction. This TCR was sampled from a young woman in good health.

CDR3 sequence reads: CASSFDGGEQFF. The CDR3, as DNA: TGTGCCAGCAGCTTTGATGGGGGTGAGCAGTTCTTC. The V call is TRBV7-9, the J call TRBJ2-1; D tentatively reads TRBD1 or TRBD2 (5 bases each). CDR1 is SEHNR and CDR2 is FQNEAQ in the germline V gene (reference sequence). CDR3 length: 12 residues. Trimming left V 3 bases short and J 9 bases short, with 9 bases between.